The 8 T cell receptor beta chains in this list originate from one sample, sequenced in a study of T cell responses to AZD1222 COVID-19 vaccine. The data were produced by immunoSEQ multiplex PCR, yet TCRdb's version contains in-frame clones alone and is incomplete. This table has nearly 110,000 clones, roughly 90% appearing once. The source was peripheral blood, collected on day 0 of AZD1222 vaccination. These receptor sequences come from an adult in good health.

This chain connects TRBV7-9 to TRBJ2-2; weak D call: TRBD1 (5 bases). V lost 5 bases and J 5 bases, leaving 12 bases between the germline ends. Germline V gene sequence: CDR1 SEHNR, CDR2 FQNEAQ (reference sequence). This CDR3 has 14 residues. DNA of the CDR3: TGTGCCAGCAGCCCTGGGGCTTGGACCGGGGAGCTGTTTTTT. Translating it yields CASSPGAWTGELFF. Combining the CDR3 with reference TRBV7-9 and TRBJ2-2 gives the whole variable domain DTGVSQNPRHKITKRGQNVTFRCDPISEHNRLYWYRQTLGQGPEFLTYFQNEAQLEKSRLLSDRFSAERPKGSFSTLEIQRTEQGDSAMYLCASSPGAWTGELFFGEGSRLTVL.

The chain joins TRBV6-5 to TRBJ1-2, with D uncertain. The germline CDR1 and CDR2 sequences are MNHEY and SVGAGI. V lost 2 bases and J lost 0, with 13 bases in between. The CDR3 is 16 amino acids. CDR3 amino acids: CASSYGSTNTNYGYTF. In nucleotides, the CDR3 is TGTGCCAGCAGTTACGGTAGCACTAATACTAACTATGGCTACACCTTC.

In DNA, the CDR3 is TGTGCCAGCAGCTTAAGGGGACAGGGTACTCGATACGAGCAGTACTTC. It specifies CASSLRGQGTRYEQYF. V gene TRBV11-2 combines with J gene TRBJ2-7; 9 bases are shared with TRBD1. V shed 2 bases and J 4 bases; nucleotides not matched to a gene: 9. There are 16 residues in the CDR3. From germline, CDR1 is SGHAT and CDR2 FQNNGV.

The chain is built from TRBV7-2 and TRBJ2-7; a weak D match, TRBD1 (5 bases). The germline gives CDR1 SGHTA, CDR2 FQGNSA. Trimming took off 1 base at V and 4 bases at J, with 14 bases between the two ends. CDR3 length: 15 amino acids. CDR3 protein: CASSLGSRVGYEQYF. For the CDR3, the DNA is TGTGCCAGCAGCTTAGGCTCCAGGGTGGGGTACGAGCAGTACTTC.

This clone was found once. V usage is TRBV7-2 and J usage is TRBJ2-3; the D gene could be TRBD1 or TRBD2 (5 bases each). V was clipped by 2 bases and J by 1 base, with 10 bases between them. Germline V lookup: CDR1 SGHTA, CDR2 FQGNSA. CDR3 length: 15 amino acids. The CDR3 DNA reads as TGTGCCAGCAGCTTATGGGGCGGGCGCACAGATACGCAGTATTTT. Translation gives CASSLWGGRTDTQYF.

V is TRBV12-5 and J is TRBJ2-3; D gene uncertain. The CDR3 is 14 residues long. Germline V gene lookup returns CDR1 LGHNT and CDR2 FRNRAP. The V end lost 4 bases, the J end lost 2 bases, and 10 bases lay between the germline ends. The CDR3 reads CASGSWSTTDTQYF. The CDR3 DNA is TGTGCTAGTGGTTCCTGGTCCACCACAGATACGCAGTATTTT.

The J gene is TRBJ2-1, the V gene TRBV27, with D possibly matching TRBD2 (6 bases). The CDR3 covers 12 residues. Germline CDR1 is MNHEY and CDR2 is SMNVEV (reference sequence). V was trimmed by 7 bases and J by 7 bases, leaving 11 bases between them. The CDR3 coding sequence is TGTGCCAGCAACCTAAGCGGGAATGAGCAGTTCTTC. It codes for CASNLSGNEQFF.

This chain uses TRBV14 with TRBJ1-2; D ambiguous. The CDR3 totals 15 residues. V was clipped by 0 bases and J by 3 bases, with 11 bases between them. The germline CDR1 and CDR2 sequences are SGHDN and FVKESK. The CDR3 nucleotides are TGTGCCAGCAGCCAAGATGGACCGACTTACTATGGCTACACCTTC. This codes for CASSQDGPTYYGYTF.